This TCR beta chain was obtained from a study of blood T cells in healthy people across ages. This clonotype was picked up a small number of times. A sample-barcoded 5' primer and a J-beta primer mix were used in a second PCR of roughly 6 to 12 cycles. All samples yielded 3 million or more CDR3-containing paired-end reads. TCRdb redid the calling of the 5' RACE reads with MiXCR, one entry per CDR3 protein. The sample gives 550,000 to 750,000 distinct CDR3 sequences, around a fifth of which show up once; roughly 3.6% is in the top ten. The length of the CDR3 is 20 residues. V shed 3 bases and J 3 bases; nucleotides not matched to a gene: 24. CDR1 DFQATT and CDR2 SNEGSKA come from the germline V gene (reference sequence).

The TCR originated in a man between 65 and 80 years old in good health. The rearrangement joins TRBV20-1 to TRBJ2-7; 9 positions match TRBD2. Sequenced sample: blood. DNA of the CDR3: TGCAGTGCTAGTCCTATCCGGGGGGTTCCTCAAGCGGGAGGCGGCTACGAGCAGTACTTC. Translation: CSASPIRGVPQAGGGYEQYF.